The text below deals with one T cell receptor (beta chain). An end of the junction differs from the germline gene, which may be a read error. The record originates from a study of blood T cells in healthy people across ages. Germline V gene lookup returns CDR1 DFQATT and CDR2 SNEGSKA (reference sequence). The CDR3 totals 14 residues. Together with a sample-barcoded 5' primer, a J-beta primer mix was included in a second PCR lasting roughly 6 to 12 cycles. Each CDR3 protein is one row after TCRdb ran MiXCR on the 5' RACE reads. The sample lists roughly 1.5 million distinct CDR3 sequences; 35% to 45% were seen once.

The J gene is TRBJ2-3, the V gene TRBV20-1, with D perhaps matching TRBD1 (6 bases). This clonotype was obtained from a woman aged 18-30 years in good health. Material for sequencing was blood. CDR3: CSAPGQPSTETQYF. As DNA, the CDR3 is TGCAGTGCTCCAGGACAGCCCTCCACAGAGACGCAGTATTTT.